The T cell receptor (beta chain) under discussion was sequenced for a study of blood T cell repertoires in COVID-19. Sequenced by immunoSEQ multiplex PCR; TCRdb stores in-frame clones only, minus some. The table lists around 25,000 clones, roughly 85% of them singletons. V was clipped by 6 bases and J by 0 bases, with 14 bases between them. The CDR3 spans 15 residues. The germline V gene encodes CDR1 MDHEN and CDR2 SYDVKM. The sample was peripheral blood. The gene calls are TRBV28 and TRBJ1-1; a weak D match, TRBD1 (6 bases). The TCR was taken from a woman aged 45 to 65 with active COVID-19. The CDR3 DNA sequence: TGTGCCAGCAGCACTCTTGGGGGCATGAACACTGAAGCTTTCTTT. This gives the protein CASSTLGGMNTEAFF.